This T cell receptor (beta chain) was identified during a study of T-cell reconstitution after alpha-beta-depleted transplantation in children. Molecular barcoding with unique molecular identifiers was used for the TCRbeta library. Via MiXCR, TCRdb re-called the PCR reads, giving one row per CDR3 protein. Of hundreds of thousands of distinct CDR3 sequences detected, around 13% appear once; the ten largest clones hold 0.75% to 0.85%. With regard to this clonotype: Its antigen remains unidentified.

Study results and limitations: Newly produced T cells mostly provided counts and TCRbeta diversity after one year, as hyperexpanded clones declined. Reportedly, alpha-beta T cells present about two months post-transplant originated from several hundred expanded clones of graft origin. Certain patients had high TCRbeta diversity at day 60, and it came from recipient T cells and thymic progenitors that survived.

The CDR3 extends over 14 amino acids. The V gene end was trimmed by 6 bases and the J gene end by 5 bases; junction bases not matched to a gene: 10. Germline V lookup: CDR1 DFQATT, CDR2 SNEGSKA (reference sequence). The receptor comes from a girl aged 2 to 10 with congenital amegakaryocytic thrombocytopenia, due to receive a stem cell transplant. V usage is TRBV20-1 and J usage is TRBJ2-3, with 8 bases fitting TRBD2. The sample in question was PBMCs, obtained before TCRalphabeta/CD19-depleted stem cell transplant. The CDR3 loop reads CSAPAGEDLDTQYF. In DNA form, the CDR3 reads TGCAGTGCCCCAGCGGGAGAGGATTTAGATACGCAGTATTTT.